One and the same sample provided the 26 T cell receptor beta chains below, sequenced in a study of early T cells in non-severe SARS-CoV-2 infection (dated by TCRdb to the early 2020s). Receptor libraries were prepared by 5' RACE. The reads were generated on a NextSeq 500. TCRdb redid the processing of the public reads, applying fastp at Q25 and MiXCR, and retained in-frame beta chains. Rows with a matching CDR3 protein are joined into one entry that keeps the most common DNA and genes. This sample is represented by 30,000 to 35,000 distinct CDR3 sequences; approximately 5% of them were singletons. The top ten clonotypes cover roughly 7.7% of the sample. Input material: whole blood. The receptors shown here come from an adult who was a healthcare worker with PCR-confirmed SARS-CoV-2 infection or an uninfected control (not recorded which).

This clonotype was seen ten or more times. The chain links TRBV27 to TRBJ1-5; TRBD1 matches 9 bases. The CDR3 runs to 14 residues. Germline CDR1 reads MNHEY; CDR2 reads SMNVEV (reference sequence). J lost 2 bases, V lost 6 bases, and 2 bases had no gene match. DNA for the CDR3: TGTGCCAGCAGGGACAGGGGTCGCAATCAGCCCCAGCATTTT. It translates to CASRDRGRNQPQHF.

This clonotype was seen ten or more times. Here the CDR3 DNA reads TGTGCCAGCAGCTCGCACAGGGGACGGTGGGAAGCTTTCTTT. Its translation is CASSSHRGRWEAFF. The chain has TRBV11-2 and TRBJ1-1; TRBD1 aligns across 7 bases. The CDR3 length is 14 residues. Looked up from germline, CDR1 is SGHAT and CDR2 is FQNNGV. Losses at the gene ends were 4 bases for V and 8 bases for J; bases not matched to a gene: 10.

This clonotype was recorded many times. The CDR3 loop reads CASSPSRQNTEAFF. The CDR3 nucleotides are TGTGCCAGCAGCCCTAGCCGACAGAACACTGAAGCTTTCTTT. V usage is TRBV7-2 and J usage is TRBJ1-1; D is unresolved. Between the trimmed V and J ends, which lost 5 bases and 1 base, there was a span of 11 bases. Germline V gene sequence: CDR1 SGHTA, CDR2 FQGNSA. The CDR3 spans 14 residues.

In this sample, this clonotype turned up many times. The V gene is TRBV28, the J gene TRBJ1-2; D not certain. The length of the CDR3 is 14 residues. Trimming cost V 4 bases and J 3 bases, with 12 bases left between them. CDR1 is MDHEN and CDR2 is SYDVKM in the germline V gene. The CDR3 protein is CASSSEDAYYGYTF. DNA for the CDR3: TGTGCCAGCAGTTCGGAGGACGCTTACTATGGCTACACCTTC.

This clonotype was seen more than once but under ten times. This rearrangement joins TRBV27 to TRBJ2-1, with TRBD1 matching over 8 bases. The CDR3 runs 15 residues. Germline V CDR1 and CDR2: MNHEY, SMNVEV (reference sequence). Germline trimming cut 2 bases from V and 4 bases from J; bases unmatched to any gene: 4. The chain's CDR3 is CASSLQGASYNEQFF. The CDR3, as DNA: TGTGCCAGCAGTTTACAGGGGGCAAGTTACAATGAGCAGTTCTTC.

This clonotype was seen at least ten times. The CDR3 DNA is TGTGCCAGCACCACAAAAGGAGGGGATCATGGCTACACCTTC. It codes for CASTTKGGDHGYTF. V and J are TRBV7-2 and TRBJ1-2, with D possibly matching TRBD1 (5 bases). The CDR3 contains 14 residues. Germline assignment: CDR1 SGHTA and CDR2 FQGNSA. V lost 7 bases, J lost 6 bases, and 18 bases lay in between.

This clonotype appeared many times. The gene calls are TRBV7-9 and TRBJ2-1; no clear D. V gave up 0 bases and J gave up 8 bases, with 14 bases separating them. The CDR3 loop spans 15 amino acids. Germline lookup yields CDR1 SEHNR and CDR2 FQNEAQ (reference sequence). Written as DNA, the CDR3 is TGTGCCAGCAGCTTAGCCGATCTGCGGTCCGATGAGCAGTTCTTC. It translates to CASSLADLRSDEQFF.

This clonotype was seen repeatedly, ten times or more. CDR3 region: CASSPRTGENGYTF. The CDR3 DNA sequence: TGTGCCAGCAGTCCACGGACAGGGGAGAATGGCTACACCTTC. This sequence joins TRBV3-1 and TRBJ1-2; TRBD1 aligns across 9 bases. The CDR3 loop spans 14 amino acids. Looked up from germline, CDR1 is LGHDT and CDR2 is YNNKEL (reference sequence). The J segment lost 6 bases and the V segment lost 6 bases, leaving 8 bases of the junction unmatched.

The table lists this clonotype with a few counts. As DNA, the CDR3 is TGTGCCAGCAGTGGCATACAGGGTAACACTGAAGCTTTCTTT. Translated: CASSGIQGNTEAFF. V is TRBV2 and J is TRBJ1-1; tentatively, D is TRBD1 (6 bases). The germline V and J ends were trimmed by 4 bases and 2 bases, with 11 bases remaining between them. This CDR3 region has 14 residues. Germline V gene lookup returns CDR1 SNHLY and CDR2 FYNNEI.

In this sample, this clonotype turned up many times. The genes are TRBV11-2 and TRBJ1-4, with D possibly matching TRBD1 (6 bases). V lost 3 bases and J 0 bases, leaving 8 bases between the germline ends. This CDR3 comprises 15 residues. Germline CDR1 and CDR2: SGHAT and FQNNGV. The CDR3 region has the DNA TGTGCCAGCAGCTTGACAGGTTCAACTAATGAAAAACTGTTTTTT. It is translated as CASSLTGSTNEKLFF.

This clonotype has at least ten counts. The rearrangement links TRBV10-3 to TRBJ1-6; D remains ambiguous. The CDR3 has 14 amino acids. V was clipped by 2 bases and J by 9 bases, with 11 bases between them. CDR1 and CDR2 (germline): ENHRY, SYGVKD. The CDR3 region is CAISEVGRASPLHF. The CDR3 DNA reads TGTGCCATCAGTGAGGTCGGGAGGGCTTCACCCCTCCACTTT.

This clonotype was seen many times. The V call is TRBV5-4, the J call TRBJ2-7; the D gene is possibly TRBD1 (6 bases). V was pared by 4 bases and J by 4 bases, with 15 bases between. Looked up from germline, CDR1 is SGHNT and CDR2 is YYREEE (reference sequence). The CDR3 consists of 14 residues. The CDR3 nucleotides are TGTGCCAGCAGCGTCGGACAGAAAATGTACGAGCAGTACTTC. It yields the protein CASSVGQKMYEQYF.

This clonotype was seen a handful of times. The chain links TRBV5-1 to TRBJ2-7; tentatively, D is TRBD1 (5 bases). This CDR3 contains 12 residues. Per the germline V gene, CDR1 is SGHRS and CDR2 is YFSETQ. Trimming shortened V by 3 bases and J by 4 bases, and 8 bases separated the two germline ends. The CDR3 bases are TGCGCCAGCAGCTATCGACAGTACGAGCAGTACTTC. Amino acids: CASSYRQYEQYF.

This clonotype showed up just a few times. The chain links TRBV20-1 to TRBJ1-4; tentatively, D is TRBD1 (5 bases). Between the trimmed V and J ends, which lost 3 bases and 3 bases, there was a span of 11 bases. Per germline, CDR1 DFQATT and CDR2 SNEGSKA (reference sequence). This CDR3 spans 14 amino acids. CDR3 nucleotides: TGCAGTGCTAGGAAGGGGTTTGCTAATGAAAAACTGTTTTTT. Translated, it gives CSARKGFANEKLFF.

This clonotype was seen repeatedly, ten times or more. V is TRBV5-4 and J is TRBJ2-5, with 9 bases aligning to TRBD1. Germline-derived CDR1 and CDR2 are SGHNT and YYREEE (reference sequence). V lost 0 bases and J lost 3; bases outside the gene matches: 3. CDR3 length: 15 amino acids. CDR3 nucleotides: TGTGCCAGCAGCTTGGACAGGGGGCGGGAAGAGACCCAGTACTTC. The encoded protein is CASSLDRGREETQYF.

This sequence joins TRBV29-1 and TRBJ1-2, with D possibly being TRBD1 (6 bases). The CDR3 has 12 residues. Germline CDR1 SQVTM, CDR2 ANQGSEA. V lost 5 bases and J lost 3, with 10 bases in between. The CDR3 protein is CSVTGGYYGYTF. The CDR3 bases are TGCAGCGTTACCGGGGGCTACTATGGCTACACCTTC.

This clonotype was seen repeatedly, ten times or more. This chain uses TRBV20-1 with TRBJ1-2; 7 nucleotides line up with TRBD1. After removal of 1 base from V and 2 bases from J, the junction contained 4 bases not matched to a gene. There are 14 residues in the CDR3. Germline V gives CDR1 DFQATT, CDR2 SNEGSKA (reference sequence). In nucleotides, the CDR3 is TGCAGTGCTAGAGCTGGGACAGACAACTATGGCTACACCTTC. Translation: CSARAGTDNYGYTF.

Ten or more counts support this clonotype. The rearrangement joins TRBV6-5 to TRBJ1-3; unclear D gene. Germline V gives CDR1 MNHEY, CDR2 SVGAGI. CDR3 length equals 14 residues. Trimming left V 5 bases short and J 0 bases short, with 8 bases between. The CDR3 nucleotides read TGTGCCAGCAGTCGTACAGTCTCTGGAAACACCATATATTTT. Its translation: CASSRTVSGNTIYF.

In its sample, this clonotype was seen many times. The V call is TRBV20-1, the J call TRBJ2-3; TRBD2 matches 8 bases. Trimming removed 6 bases from V and 3 bases from J; junction bases left unmatched: 11. This CDR3 region has 15 residues. Per germline, CDR1 DFQATT and CDR2 SNEGSKA (reference sequence). The CDR3 DNA is TGCAGTGCCCTCCCCCCGGGGGGGGGAACAGATACGCAGTATTTT. Encoded protein: CSALPPGGGTDTQYF.

This clonotype was picked up many times. This rearrangement joins TRBV6-2 or TRBV6-3 to TRBJ2-1; D is uncertain. Trimming took 5 bases from V and 8 from J, leaving 16 bases between them. This CDR3 spans 14 amino acids. The V gene's germline CDR1 is MNHEY and CDR2 SVGEGT. The CDR3 nucleotides read TGTGCCAGCAGTGACGGACCCACTCCGGATGAGCAGTTCTTC. This gives the protein CASSDGPTPDEQFF.

This clonotype was counted at least ten times. The chain joins TRBV7-9 to TRBJ1-4, with D possibly matching TRBD1 (5 bases). The V end lost 3 bases, the J end lost 5 bases, and 10 bases lay between the germline ends. The CDR3 is made up of 14 amino acids. Per the germline V gene, CDR1 is SEHNR and CDR2 is FQNEAQ (reference sequence). The CDR3 bases are TGTGCCAGCAGCTTTGGCAGGGTCAATGAAAAACTGTTTTTT. It yields the protein CASSFGRVNEKLFF.

This clonotype was found a few times. A read error may be the cause here, since a much bigger clone is one base away. In DNA, the CDR3 is TGTGCCAGCAGCTTAGAGAACACCGGGGAGCTGTTTTTT. Translation gives CASSLENTGELFF. The chain has TRBV7-9 and TRBJ2-2, with no clear D. Deletions cut 1 base from V and 1 base from J, with 1 base between. The CDR3 length is 13 residues. Germline V gene sequence: CDR1 SEHNR, CDR2 FQNEAQ (reference sequence).

This clonotype was seen ten or more times. The genes are TRBV18 and TRBJ2-7; the match to TRBD1 covers 9 bases. The CDR3 covers 14 residues. The V segment lost 5 bases and the J segment 4 bases; nucleotides outside the gene matches: 6. The germline CDR1 and CDR2 sequences are KGHSH and LQKENI. CDR3 sequence (DNA): TGTGCCAGCTCAAGGGACAGGGCGGGATACGAGCAGTACTTC. Amino acids: CASSRDRAGYEQYF. The whole variable domain, remainder taken from reference TRBV18 and TRBJ2-7, is NAGVMQNPRHLVRRRGQEARLRCSPMKGHSHVYWYRQLPEEGLKFMVYLQKENIIDESGMPKERFSAEFPKEGPSILRIQQVVRGDSAAYFCASSRDRAGYEQYFGPGTRLTVT.

This clonotype has more than one count but fewer than ten. The chain joins TRBV7-9 to TRBJ2-3, with 7 bases that match TRBD2. Germline V gene lookup returns CDR1 SEHNR and CDR2 FQNEAQ (reference sequence). V dropped 5 bases and J dropped 2; count of bases not matched to a gene: 7. There are 15 residues in the CDR3. The chain's CDR3 is CASSAPGTTTDTQYF. CDR3 nucleotide sequence: TGTGCCAGCAGCGCCCCAGGGACTACCACAGATACGCAGTATTTT. Based on the CDR3 plus reference TRBV7-9 and TRBJ2-3, the full variable domain is DTGVSQNPRHKITKRGQNVTFRCDPISEHNRLYWYRQTLGQGPEFLTYFQNEAQLEKSRLLSDRFSAERPKGSFSTLEIQRTEQGDSAMYLCASSAPGTTTDTQYFGPGTRLTVL.

V gene TRBV11-2 combines with J gene TRBJ2-5; D is undetermined. Germline V CDR1 and CDR2: SGHAT, FQNNGV. V shed 0 bases and J shed 0 bases, with 14 bases lying between them. The CDR3 is 17 residues long. The CDR3 sequence: CASSLEWQVGYQETQYF. In DNA, the CDR3 is TGTGCCAGCAGCTTAGAGTGGCAGGTCGGGTACCAAGAGACCCAGTACTTC.

This clonotype was picked up many times. The V gene is TRBV28, the J gene TRBJ1-2; D not certain. Germline CDR1 MDHEN, CDR2 SYDVKM. Trimming took off 5 bases at V and 4 bases at J, with 14 bases between the two ends. CDR3 length: 14 residues. CDR3 bases: TGTGCCAGCAGTCAGAACATTGGGAGCTATGGCTACACCTTC. It specifies CASSQNIGSYGYTF.